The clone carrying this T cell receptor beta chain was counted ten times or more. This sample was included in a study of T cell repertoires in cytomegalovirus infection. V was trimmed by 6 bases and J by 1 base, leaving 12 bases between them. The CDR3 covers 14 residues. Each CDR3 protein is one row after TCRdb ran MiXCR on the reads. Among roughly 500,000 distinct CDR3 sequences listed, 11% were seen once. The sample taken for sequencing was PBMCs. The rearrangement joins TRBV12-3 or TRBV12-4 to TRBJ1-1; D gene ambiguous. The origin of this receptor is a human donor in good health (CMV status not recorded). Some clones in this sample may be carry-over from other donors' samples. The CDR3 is CASSPHGRNTEAFF. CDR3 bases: TGTGCCAGCAGCCCCCACGGGAGGAACACTGAAGCTTTCTTT.